Shown below are 24 T cell receptor beta chains from a single sample sequenced in a study of CD8 T cells in ankylosing spondylitis. TCRdb re-analysed the 5' RACE reads in MiXCR, keeping a single row per CDR3 protein. The sample consists of more than 100,000 distinct CDR3 sequences, about an eighth of them appearing once. Material: blood, either unsorted or a sorted T cell fraction (not recorded which). The receptors were sampled from a female donor with ankylosing spondylitis or in good health (not recorded which).

This clonotype was counted ten times or more. The V call is TRBV6-1, the J call TRBJ1-5, with unresolved D. Trimming removed 2 bases from V and 11 bases from J, with 7 bases in between. The CDR3 contains 11 residues. CDR1 and CDR2 from the germline V gene are MNHNS and SASEGT. CDR3 residues: CASSEQRAQHF. Written as DNA, the CDR3 is TGTGCCAGCAGTGAACAGAGAGCCCAGCATTTT.

This clonotype was seen ten or more times. V usage is TRBV4-2 and J usage is TRBJ1-3; no firm D call. Trimming pared 0 bases from V and 6 bases from J, leaving 15 bases between. CDR1 is LGHNA, CDR2 YNFKEQ, per germline. This CDR3 has 16 amino acids. The CDR3 region has the DNA TGTGCCAGCAGCCAAGATAATCGGGTCGAGAAAAACACCATATATTTT. Protein product: CASSQDNRVEKNTIYF.

This clonotype was observed at least ten times. V is TRBV28 and J is TRBJ2-1; no clear D. This CDR3 region has 15 residues. Germline values: CDR1 MDHEN, CDR2 SYDVKM. The V end lost 5 bases, the J end lost 9 bases, and 20 bases lay between the germline ends. Written as DNA, the CDR3 is TGTGCCAGCAGTCTTCGGCGCTCCGGTTTGGTTGAGCAGTTCTTC. It codes for CASSLRRSGLVEQFF.

The V call is TRBV7-2, the J call TRBJ2-1; D remains ambiguous. Trimming removed 5 bases at V and 5 bases at J, with 13 bases between. Per the germline V gene, CDR1 is SGHTA and CDR2 is FQGNSA. The CDR3 has 14 residues. The CDR3 bases are TGTGCCAGCAGCCCCGAGCGCGCGAACAATGAGCAGTTCTTC. Its translation is CASSPERANNEQFF.

This clonotype has at least ten counts. This sequence joins TRBV2 and TRBJ1-5; TRBD1 is a possible D gene (5 bases). V lost 7 bases and J 5 bases, leaving 15 bases between the germline ends. The CDR3 contains 14 residues. Germline values: CDR1 SNHLY, CDR2 FYNNEI. DNA for the CDR3: TGTGCCAGCACCCTAGGGGAAGGGGATCAGCCCCAGCATTTT. Its translation: CASTLGEGDQPQHF.

This clonotype appeared many times. This rearrangement joins TRBV3-1 to TRBJ1-1, with 8 bases lining up with TRBD1. Trimming removed 5 bases from V and 1 base from J; junction bases left unmatched: 9. CDR3 size: 16 residues. Germline CDR1 reads LGHDT; CDR2 reads YNNKEL (reference sequence). CDR3 sequence reads: CASSSPRGQGNTEAFF. The CDR3 DNA is TGTGCCAGCAGCTCACCCAGGGGGCAGGGGAACACTGAAGCTTTCTTT.

The sample holds many counts of this clonotype. The V gene is TRBV12-3 or TRBV12-4, the J gene TRBJ1-5; TRBD1 aligns across 8 bases. The CDR3 has 15 amino acids. With V trimmed by 5 bases and J by 0 bases, 3 bases remained unmatched. CDR3 DNA sequence: TGTGCCAGCAGTCGACAGGGGTCTAGCAATCAGCCCCAGCATTTT. Translating it yields CASSRQGSSNQPQHF.

This clonotype has a count of ten or more. The rearrangement uses TRBV5-1 and TRBJ2-7; D possibly uses TRBD1 or TRBD2 (6 bases each). The V end lost 0 bases, the J end lost 3 bases, and 16 bases lay between the germline ends. The CDR3 runs 16 residues. Germline V gene sequence: CDR1 SGHRS, CDR2 YFSETQ. CDR3 amino acids: CASSLEGGQPYYEQYF. CDR3 nucleotides: TGCGCCAGCAGCTTGGAGGGGGGACAACCCTACTACGAGCAGTACTTC.

The chain has TRBV7-9 and TRBJ1-1; TRBD1 is a possible D gene (5 bases). This CDR3 has 15 amino acids. The V end lost 0 bases, the J end lost 3 bases, and 11 bases lay between the germline ends. CDR1 SEHNR and CDR2 FQNEAQ come from the germline V gene (reference sequence). CDR3 DNA sequence: TGTGCCAGCAGCTTAGCGCGCGGGGGTGACACTGAAGCTTTCTTT. It codes for CASSLARGGDTEAFF.

This clonotype was detected ten times or more. The chain uses TRBV12-3 or TRBV12-4 and TRBJ1-5; TRBD1 matches 8 bases. The CDR3 is made up of 14 amino acids. J was trimmed by 6 bases and V by 1 base; bases with no gene match: 2. CDR3 bases: TGTGCCAGCAGTTTAGGACAGGGGTTTCAGCCCCAGCATTTT. It is translated as CASSLGQGFQPQHF.

A single count supports this clonotype. The chain is built from TRBV4-1 and TRBJ1-3; D is unresolved. CDR3 size: 17 residues. V was cut by 4 bases and J by 2 bases, with 18 bases left in between. Germline V gives CDR1 MGHRA, CDR2 YSYEKL. CDR3 protein: CASSLHFGSSAGNTIYF. The CDR3, as DNA: TGCGCCAGCAGCCTTCATTTCGGTAGCTCCGCTGGAAACACCATATATTTT.

This clonotype was detected many times. This chain joins TRBV12-3 or TRBV12-4 and TRBJ1-4, with a weak D call TRBD1 (5 bases). Trimming took 9 bases from V and 2 from J, leaving 13 bases between them. The CDR3 loop spans 14 amino acids. The CDR3 is CASHAGTTNEKLFF. The CDR3 bases are TGTGCCAGTCACGCCGGGACGACTAATGAAAAACTGTTTTTT.

In this sample, this clonotype turned up many times. This sequence joins TRBV20-1 and TRBJ1-5; tentatively, D is TRBD1 (6 bases). CDR1 and CDR2 (germline): DFQATT, SNEGSKA (reference sequence). The CDR3 length is 18 residues. V was pared by 0 bases and J by 4 bases, with 22 bases between. CDR3 bases: TGCAGTGCTAGAGATCTTGAAGGGGGGCGGAGGGGGAATCAGCCCCAGCATTTT. This encodes CSARDLEGGRRGNQPQHF.

This clonotype came up many times. This rearrangement joins TRBV27 to TRBJ1-5; possible D gene TRBD1, 5 bases. Per the germline V gene, CDR1 is MNHEY and CDR2 is SMNVEV (reference sequence). This CDR3 has 17 amino acids. V dropped 5 bases and J dropped 3 bases, with 20 bases sitting between them. CDR3 in amino acids: CASSPRAGQGHNQPQHF. The CDR3 DNA is TGTGCCAGCAGTCCAAGGGCGGGCCAGGGTCACAATCAGCCCCAGCATTTT.

This clonotype occurred many times. The chain couples TRBV5-1 to TRBJ2-2; 9 bases align to TRBD2. Germline loops: CDR1 SGHRS, CDR2 YFSETQ. The CDR3 spans 17 residues. Trimming took 1 base from V and 0 from J; bases not matched to a gene: 4. In DNA, the CDR3 is TGCGCCAGCAGCTTGTGGGCTAGCGGGACGAACACCGGGGAGCTGTTTTTT. It is translated as CASSLWASGTNTGELFF.

Many counts were recorded for this clonotype. V gene TRBV11-2 combines with J gene TRBJ1-2; D perhaps matches TRBD1 (5 bases). The V gene's germline CDR1 is SGHAT and CDR2 FQNNGV. The V end was cut by 5 bases, the J end by 0 bases, with 10 bases between. CDR3 length equals 14 residues. CDR3 sequence: CASSQGTANYGYTF. The CDR3 nucleotides are TGTGCCAGCAGCCAAGGGACCGCTAACTATGGCTACACCTTC.

This clonotype has a count of ten or more. The V gene is TRBV27, the J gene TRBJ1-2; D remains unclear. Trimming removed 6 bases at V and 4 bases at J, with 15 bases between. CDR1 is MNHEY, CDR2 SMNVEV, per germline (reference sequence). The CDR3 is 14 residues long. CDR3 loop: CASRDLSRGYGYTF. CDR3 sequence (DNA): TGTGCCAGCAGGGATTTAAGTCGGGGCTATGGCTACACCTTC.

This clonotype was observed at least ten times. The rearrangement links TRBV20-1 to TRBJ1-2; D is possibly TRBD1 (6 bases). With 2 bases removed from V and 2 bases from J, the gap between germline ends came to 12 bases. CDR3 length: 14 amino acids. Per the germline V gene, CDR1 is DFQATT and CDR2 is SNEGSKA (reference sequence). DNA of the CDR3: TGCAGTGCTAGACGGGACACGACGAACTATGGCTACACCTTC. Translation gives CSARRDTTNYGYTF.

This clonotype was seen at least ten times. The chain employs TRBV6-1 and TRBJ1-1; 7 bases match TRBD1. The CDR3 has 14 amino acids. Germline CDR1 MNHNS, CDR2 SASEGT. V lost 7 bases to trimming and J lost 4 bases; unmatched junction nucleotides: 9. CDR3 residues: CASNPYRGSTEAFF. In nucleotides, the CDR3 is TGTGCCAGCAACCCATACAGGGGAAGCACTGAAGCTTTCTTT.

This clonotype was detected ten times or more. This chain joins TRBV29-1 and TRBJ2-5, with D tentatively TRBD2 (7 bases). The CDR3 loop spans 13 amino acids. V lost 6 bases and J 6 bases, leaving 17 bases between the germline ends. Germline assignment: CDR1 SQVTM and CDR2 ANQGSEA. The CDR3 spells CSVETGGTKTQYF. The DNA of the CDR3 is TGCAGCGTCGAGACGGGGGGCACAAAGACCCAGTACTTC.

This clonotype was recorded a few times. The chain employs TRBV5-2 and TRBJ2-1; the table's D call of TRBD1 was not tested on the DNA. TRBV5-2 is listed as a pseudogene. CDR3 length: 14 amino acids. CDR3 nucleotides: TGTGCCAGCAACCGGGACAACTCCTACAATGAGCAGTTCTTC. Translated: CASNRDNSYNEQFF.

This chain joins TRBV11-2 and TRBJ1-5; D uncertain. Trimming pared 0 bases from V and 4 bases from J, leaving 10 bases between. The CDR3 sequence is 15 residues long. The germline V gene encodes CDR1 SGHAT and CDR2 FQNNGV. CDR3 DNA: TGTGCCAGCAGCTTAGATCTCGGCAGGAATCAGCCCCAGCATTTT. It yields the protein CASSLDLGRNQPQHF. Full variable domain (remainder filled in from reference TRBV11-2 and TRBJ1-5): EAGVAQSPRYKIIEKRQSVAFWCNPISGHATLYWYQQILGQGPKLLIQFQNNGVVDDSQLPKDRFSAERLKGVDSTLKIQPAKLEDSAVYLCASSLDLGRNQPQHFGDGTRLSIL.

This clonotype occurred many times. This chain uses TRBV28 with TRBJ1-5, with TRBD1 matching over 9 bases. V shed 4 bases, J shed 6 bases, and the junction held 10 bases outside the gene matches. Germline V gene lookup returns CDR1 MDHEN and CDR2 SYDVKM. This CDR3 is 16 amino acids long. The CDR3 sequence is CASSSTGQGLGQPQHF. Written as DNA, the CDR3 is TGTGCCAGCAGTTCAACGGGACAGGGATTAGGTCAGCCCCAGCATTTT.

This clonotype has a count of ten or more. J is TRBJ1-4 and V is TRBV12-3 or TRBV12-4, with TRBD1 as a possible D gene (5 bases). Trimming took off 8 bases at V and 6 bases at J, with 19 bases between the two ends. The CDR3 is 15 amino acids. The CDR3 here is CASQGPPPWDEKLFF. In nucleotides, the CDR3 is TGTGCCAGCCAGGGTCCCCCCCCCTGGGATGAAAAACTGTTTTTT.